The 27 T cell receptor beta chains in this list originate from one sample, sequenced in a study of OX40 agonist ivuxolimab in advanced cancers. Data came from immunoSEQ multiplex PCR; TCRdb stores just in-frame clones and leaves some out. The profile covers 44,000 or so clones, with approximately 80% appearing a single time and under 7% taken by the ten largest. This specimen consisted of CD4+ or CD8+ T cells sorted from blood, obtained in a trial of the OX40 agonist ivuxolimab. The receptors shown here come from an adult with an advanced solid tumor such as melanoma, head and neck, liver or kidney cancer.

V usage is TRBV6-1 and J usage is TRBJ2-3, with D possibly TRBD2 on 6 matching bases. V was clipped by 6 bases and J by 2 bases, with 12 bases between them. Looked up from germline, CDR1 is MNHNS and CDR2 is SASEGT. This CDR3 has 14 residues. In nucleotides, the CDR3 is TGTGCCAGCAGACCGGGACTGGACACAGATACGCAGTATTTT. This sequence encodes CASRPGLDTDTQYF.

This clone was counted once. The chain uses TRBV9 and TRBJ2-3; D may be TRBD2 (5 bases). Trimming cost V 4 bases and J 4 bases, with 10 bases left between them. CDR1 and CDR2 from the germline V gene are SGDLS and YYNGEE. This CDR3 has 13 residues. In DNA form, the CDR3 reads TGTGCCAGCAGCCCCAGCGGCGCAGATACGCAGTATTTT. It specifies CASSPSGADTQYF. Based on the CDR3 plus reference TRBV9 and TRBJ2-3, the full variable domain is DSGVTQTPKHLITATGQRVTLRCSPRSGDLSVYWYQQSLDQGLQFLIQYYNGEERAKGNILERFSAQQFPDLHSELNLSSLELGDSALYFCASSPSGADTQYFGPGTRLTVL.

V gene TRBV5-1 combines with J gene TRBJ2-2; 10 positions match TRBD1. The CDR3 has 15 residues. CDR1 and CDR2 (germline): SGHRS, YFSETQ. The ends lost 4 bases at V and 6 bases at J; junction bases unmatched: 6. This CDR3 reads CASSLTGGGSGELFF. The CDR3 bases are TGCGCCAGCAGCCTGACAGGGGGCGGTTCCGGGGAGCTGTTTTTT. Full variable domain (rest looked up from reference TRBV5-1 and TRBJ2-2): KAGVTQTPRYLIKTRGQQVTLSCSPISGHRSVSWYQQTPGQGLQFLFEYFSETQRNKGNFPGRFSGRQFSNSRSEMNVSTLELGDSALYLCASSLTGGGSGELFFGEGSRLTVL.

The chain joins TRBV5-1 to TRBJ2-7; D might be TRBD1 or TRBD2, each matching 5 bases. There are 15 residues in the CDR3. V lost 2 bases and J 0 bases, leaving 12 bases between the germline ends. Germline CDR1 reads SGHRS; CDR2 reads YFSETQ. Written as DNA, the CDR3 is TGCGCCAGCAGCTTCGGGGACCCAAGCTCCTACGAGCAGTACTTC. Translation gives CASSFGDPSSYEQYF.

The J gene is TRBJ2-3, the V gene TRBV5-1, with 8 positions matching TRBD2. CDR1 is SGHRS, CDR2 YFSETQ, per germline. This CDR3 comprises 17 residues. The J segment lost 0 bases and the V segment lost 4 bases, leaving 10 bases of the junction unmatched. The CDR3 protein is CASSKGLGQDSTDTQYF. DNA for the CDR3: TGCGCCAGCAGCAAGGGACTAGGTCAGGATAGCACAGATACGCAGTATTTT.

CDR3 sequence (DNA): TGTGCCAGCAGTTTACCCCTGGTACGGAGCTGGCCTGAAGCTTTCTTT. It encodes CASSLPLVRSWPEAFF. The genes are TRBV28 and TRBJ1-1; D gene unclear. The CDR3 is made up of 16 amino acids. The germline CDR1 and CDR2 sequences are MDHEN and SYDVKM. Trimming shortened V by 2 bases and J by 6 bases, and 19 bases separated the two germline ends.

This clone was detected only once. The rearrangement uses TRBV5-1 and TRBJ2-1, with D possibly matching TRBD1 (6 bases). The germline CDR1 and CDR2 sequences are SGHRS and YFSETQ. Deletions cut 4 bases from V and 3 bases from J, with 14 bases between. CDR3 length: 15 residues. Here the CDR3 reads CASSHPTGSYNEQFF. In DNA, the CDR3 is TGCGCCAGCAGCCATCCTACAGGGAGCTACAATGAGCAGTTCTTC.

V is TRBV11-2 and J is TRBJ1-3; no firm D call. The CDR3 sequence is 15 residues long. CDR1 and CDR2 (germline): SGHAT, FQNNGV. The ends were cut back, 1 base at V and 0 bases at J, with 7 bases in the middle. The DNA of the CDR3 is TGTGCCAGCAGCTTAGGAGCAGACTCTGGAAACACCATATATTTT. As protein: CASSLGADSGNTIYF.

By share, this clone counts as medium-sized. V is TRBV7-2 and J is TRBJ2-1, with a weak D call TRBD2 (6 bases). Germline values: CDR1 SGHTA, CDR2 FQGNSA. The CDR3 runs to 14 residues. V shed 7 bases and J shed 5 bases, with 15 bases lying between them. The CDR3 sequence is CASTWEAENNEQFF. CDR3 DNA sequence: TGTGCCAGCACCTGGGAGGCGGAGAACAATGAGCAGTTCTTC.

This clone was seen a single time. Here the CDR3 DNA reads TGTGCCAGCAGCCCTCCGGACATTTGGACGCAGTATTTT. Its translation: CASSPPDIWTQYF. This chain uses TRBV5-4 with TRBJ2-3, with TRBD1 as a possible D gene (5 bases). Germline loops: CDR1 SGHNT, CDR2 YYREEE (reference sequence). Trimming shortened V by 4 bases and J by 9 bases, and 15 bases separated the two germline ends. This CDR3 is built from 13 residues.

The gene calls are TRBV19 and TRBJ1-6, with TRBD1 as a possible D gene (6 bases). Trimming pared 6 bases from V and 0 bases from J, leaving 15 bases between. Germline V gene sequence: CDR1 LNHDA, CDR2 SQIVND (reference sequence). There are 17 residues in the CDR3. The CDR3 reads CASRNGQRSSYNSPLHF. CDR3 in DNA: TGTGCCAGTAGGAACGGACAGAGAAGCTCCTATAATTCACCCCTCCACTTT.

This chain connects TRBV7-2 to TRBJ2-1; 12 bases fit TRBD2. This CDR3 contains 15 residues. V lost 6 bases and J lost 6; bases outside the gene matches: 6. The germline CDR1 and CDR2 sequences are SGHTA and FQGNSA. The CDR3 nucleotides read TGTGCCAGCAGTTACCGGACTAGCGGGACCAATGAGCAGTTCTTC. Protein sequence: CASSYRTSGTNEQFF.

V usage is TRBV27 and J usage is TRBJ2-7; 7 bases line up with TRBD1. This CDR3 has 16 amino acids. CDR1 is MNHEY and CDR2 is SMNVEV in the germline V gene (reference sequence). V was pared by 5 bases and J by 3 bases, with 13 bases of the junction left unmatched. The CDR3: CASSPSNGQVYYEQYF. The CDR3 nucleotides read TGTGCCAGCAGTCCCTCAAACGGACAGGTATACTACGAGCAGTACTTC.

This chain uses TRBV10-3 with TRBJ2-4, with TRBD1 identical over 7 bases. This CDR3 has 16 residues. The germline V gene encodes CDR1 ENHRY and CDR2 SYGVKD. Trimming at V came to 5 bases and at J to 1 base, leaving 8 bases not matched to a gene. The CDR3 DNA sequence: TGTGCCATCAGTTCTTACGACAGGGCGGCCAAAAACATTCAGTACTTC. Translating it yields CAISSYDRAAKNIQYF.

This clone came up once. This chain connects TRBV5-1 to TRBJ2-2; D is uncertain. CDR1 and CDR2 from the germline V gene are SGHRS and YFSETQ. The CDR3 extends over 16 amino acids. The V and J ends lost 0 bases and 1 base respectively, with 10 bases between them. Here the CDR3 reads CASSLGPTGNTGELFF. The CDR3 DNA is TGCGCCAGCAGCTTGGGGCCGACGGGGAACACCGGGGAGCTGTTTTTT.

This clone showed up just once. The rearrangement links TRBV18 to TRBJ1-3; D perhaps matches TRBD1 (5 bases). Per the germline V gene, CDR1 is KGHSH and CDR2 is LQKENI. This CDR3 region has 16 residues. The ends were cut back, 3 bases at V and 0 bases at J, with 12 bases in the middle. The CDR3 is CASSPIPGHSGNTIYF. Here the CDR3 DNA reads TGTGCCAGCTCACCCATTCCAGGACACTCTGGAAACACCATATATTTT.

This clone has more than one count but fewer than ten. The gene calls are TRBV25-1 and TRBJ2-1, with D possibly matching TRBD2 (5 bases). Germline V gives CDR1 MGHDK, CDR2 SYGVNS. The CDR3 runs 14 residues. Deletions cut 6 bases from V and 8 bases from J, with 17 bases between. The CDR3 region is CASRARTWADEQFF. The CDR3 coding sequence is TGTGCCAGCAGAGCTAGGACTTGGGCCGATGAGCAGTTCTTC.

The chain uses TRBV11-2 and TRBJ2-1, with D maybe TRBD1 (6 bases). V lost 0 bases to trimming and J lost 12 bases, with 15 bases between them. This CDR3 contains 14 residues. Germline values: CDR1 SGHAT, CDR2 FQNNGV. The CDR3 is CASSLDPGVIRQFF. The CDR3 DNA reads TGTGCCAGCAGCTTAGACCCAGGGGTGATCCGGCAGTTCTTC.

This clone has a single count. This specimen includes other DNA sequences encoding the same CDR3. V usage is TRBV7-2 and J usage is TRBJ2-3, with D tentatively TRBD1 or TRBD2 (5 bases each). The germline CDR1 and CDR2 sequences are SGHTA and FQGNSA. V lost 0 bases and J 3 bases, leaving 7 bases between the germline ends. The CDR3 length is 14 residues. CDR3 sequence reads: CASSLAGRTDTQYF. CDR3 coding DNA: TGTGCCAGCAGCTTAGCGGGACGAACAGATACGCAGTATTTT.

The chain is built from TRBV4-3 and TRBJ2-7, with TRBD1 identical over 7 bases. Germline loops: CDR1 LGHNA, CDR2 YSLEER. This CDR3 spans 14 amino acids. V lost 1 base to trimming and J lost 3 bases; unmatched junction nucleotides: 3. The CDR3 here is CASSQGRDSYEQYF. The CDR3 nucleotides are TGCGCCAGCAGCCAAGGTAGGGACAGCTACGAGCAGTACTTC.

J is TRBJ2-6 and V is TRBV28, with 10 bases that match TRBD1. The CDR3 consists of 17 residues. Germline V lookup: CDR1 MDHEN, CDR2 SYDVKM. The junction had 8 bases not matched to a gene; V was cut back by 8 bases and J by 1 base. This chain's CDR3 is CASQRQGAISGANVLTF. CDR3 DNA sequence: TGTGCCAGCCAGCGACAGGGGGCGATTTCTGGGGCCAACGTCCTGACTTTC.

The chain joins TRBV2 to TRBJ2-6; weak D call: TRBD2 (5 bases). The CDR3 has 15 residues. The germline V gene has CDR1 SNHLY and CDR2 FYNNEI. V lost 6 bases and J lost 3, with 12 bases in between. The CDR3 DNA is TGTGCCAGCAGACAAGGGAGTTTTGGGGCCAACGTCCTGACTTTC. Translated, it gives CASRQGSFGANVLTF.

J is TRBJ1-4 and V is TRBV7-6; D not certain. The CDR3 runs to 12 residues. Trimming shortened V by 5 bases and J by 0 bases, and 1 base separated the two germline ends. Germline V gene lookup returns CDR1 SGHVS and CDR2 FNYEAQ. Here the CDR3 DNA reads TGTGCCAGCAGCCCAACTAATGAAAAACTGTTTTTT. This sequence encodes CASSPTNEKLFF.

This clone was picked up one time. The chain has TRBV30 and TRBJ2-1, with 9 bases matching TRBD1. V dropped 0 bases and J dropped 7; count of bases not matched to a gene: 7. Germline V gives CDR1 GTSNPN, CDR2 SVGIG (reference sequence). The CDR3 covers 15 residues. The chain's CDR3 is CAWSVGDRVQNEQFF. CDR3 bases: TGTGCCTGGAGTGTTGGGGACAGGGTTCAAAATGAGCAGTTCTTC. The complete variable domain, with remaining parts taken from reference TRBV30 and TRBJ2-1, reads SQTIHQWPATLVQPVGSPLSLECTVEGTSNPNLYWYRQAAGRGLQLLFYSVGIGQISSEVPQNLSASRPQDRQFILSSKKLLLSDSGFYLCAWSVGDRVQNEQFFGPGTRLTVL.

This sequence joins TRBV18 and TRBJ1-1, with TRBD1 identical over 9 bases. Germline values: CDR1 KGHSH, CDR2 LQKENI. This CDR3 is built from 14 residues. Germline trimming cut 3 bases from V and 7 bases from J; bases unmatched to any gene: 6. The CDR3 nucleotides are TGTGCCAGCTCACCGAATACAGGGGGCGGTGAAGCTTTCTTT. This encodes CASSPNTGGGEAFF.

The rearrangement joins TRBV30 to TRBJ2-7; 10 nucleotides align to TRBD2. Trimming at V came to 0 bases and at J to 0 bases, leaving 14 bases not matched to a gene. The length of the CDR3 is 19 residues. Germline CDR1 reads GTSNPN; CDR2 reads SVGIG (reference sequence). CDR3 coding DNA: TGTGCCTGGAGTGTATGGGCTAGCGGGAGTACGGGGGGCTCCTACGAGCAGTACTTC. This gives the protein CAWSVWASGSTGGSYEQYF.

The sample holds a few counts of this clone. The V gene is TRBV5-1, the J gene TRBJ1-4; 7 nucleotides line up with TRBD1. The CDR3 spans 16 residues. Germline lookup yields CDR1 SGHRS and CDR2 YFSETQ. The V and J ends lost 0 bases and 8 bases, in that order; junction bases with no gene match: 10. CDR3 coding DNA: TGCGCCAGCAGCTTGGTTCTTCGACAGGGAGGAGAAAAACTGTTTTTT. Translating gives CASSLVLRQGGEKLFF.